This T cell receptor (beta chain) is drawn from a study of shared clonotypes between healthy human individuals. General study points: Donor scarcity curtailed the genetic and exposure-history diversity represented herein.

Trimming shortened V by 1 base and J by 7 bases, and 8 bases separated the two germline ends. Germline V CDR1 and CDR2: LNHNV, YYDKDF (reference sequence). CDR3 length equals 13 residues. Naive-designated CD8 cells lacked CD45RO, were positively enriched for CCR7, and omitted terminally differentiated effector memory CD45RA+ cells. Details on this clone: Its antigen is unidentified.

The assay was carried out at the deep level. The data were produced by immunoSEQ multiplex PCR, yet TCRdb's version contains in-frame clones alone and is incomplete. The table has around 1.9 million clones, roughly 91% seen once. This chain links TRBV15 with TRBJ2-1; no firm D call. The TCR sequence derives from a man between 18 and 29 years old in good health. Some clones in this sample may be carry-over from other donors' samples. What was sequenced was naive CD8+ T cells from PBMCs. Here the CDR3 reads CATSRGLGNEQFF. CDR3 DNA sequence: TGTGCCACCAGCAGAGGGTTGGGGAATGAGCAGTTCTTC.